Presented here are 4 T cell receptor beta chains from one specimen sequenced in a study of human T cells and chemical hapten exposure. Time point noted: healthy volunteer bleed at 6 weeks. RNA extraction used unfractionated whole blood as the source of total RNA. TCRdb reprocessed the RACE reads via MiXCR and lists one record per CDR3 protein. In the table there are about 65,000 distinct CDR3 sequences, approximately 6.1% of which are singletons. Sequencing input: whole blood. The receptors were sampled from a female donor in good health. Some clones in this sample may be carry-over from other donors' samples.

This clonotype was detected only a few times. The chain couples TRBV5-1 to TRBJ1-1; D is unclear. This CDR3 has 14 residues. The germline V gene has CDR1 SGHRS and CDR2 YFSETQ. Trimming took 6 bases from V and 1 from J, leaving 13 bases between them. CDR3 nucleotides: TGCGCCAGCATACCGACGGCCTGGAACACTGAAGCTTTCTTT. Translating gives CASIPTAWNTEAFF.

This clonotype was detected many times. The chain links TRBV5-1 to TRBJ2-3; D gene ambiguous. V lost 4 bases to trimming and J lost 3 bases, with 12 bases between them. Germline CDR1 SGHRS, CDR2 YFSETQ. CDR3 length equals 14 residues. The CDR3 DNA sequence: TGCGCCAGCAGCCCGACGACTGGAACAGATACGCAGTATTTT. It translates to CASSPTTGTDTQYF.

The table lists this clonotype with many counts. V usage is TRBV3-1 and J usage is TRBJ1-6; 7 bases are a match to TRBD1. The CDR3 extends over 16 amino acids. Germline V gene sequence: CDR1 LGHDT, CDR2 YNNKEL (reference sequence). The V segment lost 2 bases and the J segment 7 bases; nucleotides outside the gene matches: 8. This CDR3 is CASSQRYRQGNSPLHF. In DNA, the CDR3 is TGTGCCAGCAGCCAAAGATACCGACAGGGAAATTCACCCCTCCACTTT.

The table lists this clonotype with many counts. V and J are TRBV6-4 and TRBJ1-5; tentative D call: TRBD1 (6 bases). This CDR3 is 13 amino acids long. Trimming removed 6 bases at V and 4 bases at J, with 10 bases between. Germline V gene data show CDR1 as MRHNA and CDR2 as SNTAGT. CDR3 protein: CASSSGANQPQHF. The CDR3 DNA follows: TGTGCCAGCAGCTCAGGGGCTAATCAGCCCCAGCATTTT.